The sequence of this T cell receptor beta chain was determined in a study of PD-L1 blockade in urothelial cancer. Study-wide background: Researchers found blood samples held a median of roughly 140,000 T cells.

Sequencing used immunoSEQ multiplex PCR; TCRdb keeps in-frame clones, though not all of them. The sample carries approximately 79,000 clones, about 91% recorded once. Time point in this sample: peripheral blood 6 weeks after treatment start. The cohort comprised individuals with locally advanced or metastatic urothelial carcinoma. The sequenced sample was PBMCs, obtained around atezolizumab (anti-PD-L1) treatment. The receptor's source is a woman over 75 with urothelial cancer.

The CDR3 loop is CASSEGAYYGYTF. For the CDR3, the DNA is TGTGCCAGCAGTGAGGGGGCGTATTATGGCTACACCTTC. The gene calls are TRBV6-5 and TRBJ1-2; 7 nucleotides match TRBD1. The CDR3 has 13 residues. Trimming cost V 5 bases and J 5 bases; bases outside gene matches: 5. Germline V gives CDR1 MNHEY, CDR2 SVGAGI.